A selection of T cell receptor beta chains follows, all from one sample in a study of OX40 agonist ivuxolimab in advanced cancers. Generated by immunoSEQ multiplex PCR, the TCRdb table keeps only in-frame clones and is missing some. The sample yields about 76,000 clones, 84% seen once. This material consisted of CD4+ or CD8+ T cells sorted from blood, taken in a trial of the OX40 agonist ivuxolimab. Receptors were obtained from an adult with an advanced solid tumor such as melanoma, head and neck, liver or kidney cancer. The CDR3 runs from the conserved cysteine through the conserved F or W. D genes are given only for firm matches. A clone size is listed for some rows: how often the clone was seen (once, few, many), or a class if it is expanded.

clone_size,v_call,d_call,j_call,cdr3_nt,cdr3_aa
.,TRBV11-2,.,TRBJ1-2,TGTGCCAGCAGCCCCGTACGAGGGCCTAACTATGGCTACACCTTC,CASSPVRGPNYGYTF
.,TRBV6-5,TRBD1,TRBJ1-5,TGTGCCATCAGCGGGACAGATTATAGCAATCAGCCCCAGCATTTT,CAISGTDYSNQPQHF
once,TRBV19,.,TRBJ2-5,TGTACCAGTAGCACCCTTAACCCCGGGGGGCAGAAAGAGACCCAGTACTTC,CTSSTLNPGGQKETQYF
.,TRBV25-1,.,TRBJ2-6,TGTGCCAGCAGTCTACTATTACCCTCTGGGGCCAACGTCCTGACTTTC,CASSLLLPSGANVLTF
.,TRBV9,TRBD1,TRBJ1-4,TGTGCCAGCAGCATAGGGACAGGGTGGGGTAATGAAAAACTGTTTTTT,CASSIGTGWGNEKLFF
.,TRBV6-6,.,TRBJ1-6,TGTGCCAGCAGTTACTCGATAGGGACAAATAATTCACCCCTCCACTTT,CASSYSIGTNNSPLHF
.,TRBV29-1,.,TRBJ1-2,TGCAGCGTTGAAGATTCGTGGGACACCCTCTATGGCTACACCTTC,CSVEDSWDTLYGYTF
.,TRBV4-3,TRBD2,TRBJ2-1,TGCGCCAGCAGCCAGGAAGGACTAGCGGGGTTCGATGAGCAGTTCTTC,CASSQEGLAGFDEQFF
few,TRBV7-6,.,TRBJ2-5,TGTGCCAGCAGCTTTATCTCCTCGGCAACACAAGAGACCCAGTACTTC,CASSFISSATQETQYF
once,TRBV5-6,.,TRBJ1-2,TGTGCCAGCAGCTTCCGAACGGGGGTAGGGAACTATGGCTACACCTTC,CASSFRTGVGNYGYTF
.,TRBV11-2,TRBD1,TRBJ2-3,TGTGCCAGCAGTGTCGAGTCGGGCAGGGGGCGCAAAGATACGCAGTATTTT,CASSVESGRGRKDTQYF
few,TRBV29-1,TRBD1,TRBJ2-2,TGCAGCGCCAGGGGGCTAAACACCGGGGAGCTGTTTTTT,CSARGLNTGELFF
.,TRBV27,TRBD2,TRBJ2-3,TGTGCCAGCAGTAAACACCCGGGACTAGCGGGGGGCCTAAGCACAGATACGCAGTATTTT,CASSKHPGLAGGLSTDTQYF
.,TRBV28,.,TRBJ2-6,TGTGCCAGCAGTGCCCCCCAGCTCTCTGGGGCCAACGTCCTGACTTTC,CASSAPQLSGANVLTF
.,TRBV5-1,TRBD1,TRBJ2-3,TGCGCCAGCAGCTTTGACAGGGGGGACACAGATACGCAGTATTTT,CASSFDRGDTDTQYF